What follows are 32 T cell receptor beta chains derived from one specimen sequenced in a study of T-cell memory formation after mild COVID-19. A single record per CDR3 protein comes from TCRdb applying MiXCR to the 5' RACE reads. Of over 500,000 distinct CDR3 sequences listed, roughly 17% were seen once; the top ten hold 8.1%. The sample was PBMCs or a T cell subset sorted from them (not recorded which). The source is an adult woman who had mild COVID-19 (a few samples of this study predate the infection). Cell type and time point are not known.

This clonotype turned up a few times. CDR3 amino acids: CATSRAMSYNEQFF. The CDR3 DNA reads TGTGCCACCAGCCGGGCCATGTCCTACAATGAGCAGTTCTTC. The V and J genes are TRBV15 and TRBJ2-1; D ambiguous. This CDR3 contains 14 residues. Germline V gives CDR1 LNHNV, CDR2 YYDKDF (reference sequence). V was clipped by 5 bases and J by 1 base, with 9 bases between them.

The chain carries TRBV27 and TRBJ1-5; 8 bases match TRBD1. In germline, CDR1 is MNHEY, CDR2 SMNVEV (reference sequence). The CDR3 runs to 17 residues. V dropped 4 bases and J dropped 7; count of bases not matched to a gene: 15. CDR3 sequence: CASSSYGTGNKGQPQHF. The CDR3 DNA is TGTGCCAGCAGTTCATACGGGACAGGAAATAAGGGCCAGCCCCAGCATTTT.

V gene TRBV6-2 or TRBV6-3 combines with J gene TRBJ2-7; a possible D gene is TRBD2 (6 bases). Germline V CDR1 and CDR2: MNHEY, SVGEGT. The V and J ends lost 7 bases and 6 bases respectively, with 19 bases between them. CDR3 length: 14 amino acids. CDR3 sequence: CASTIAPGVAEQYF. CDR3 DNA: TGTGCCAGCACTATCGCCCCGGGGGTGGCCGAGCAGTACTTC.

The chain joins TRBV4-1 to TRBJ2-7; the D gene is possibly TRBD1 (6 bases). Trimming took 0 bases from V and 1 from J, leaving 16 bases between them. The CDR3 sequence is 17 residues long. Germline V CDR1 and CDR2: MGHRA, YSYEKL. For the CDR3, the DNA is TGCGCCAGCAGCCAAGAACCCCAGGGCAGGGGTTCCTACGAGCAGTACTTC. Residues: CASSQEPQGRGSYEQYF.

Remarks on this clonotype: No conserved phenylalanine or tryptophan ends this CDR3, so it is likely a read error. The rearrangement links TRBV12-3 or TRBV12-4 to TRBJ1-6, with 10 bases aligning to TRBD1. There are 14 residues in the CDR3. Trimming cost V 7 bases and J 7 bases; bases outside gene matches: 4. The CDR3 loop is CASTLGQGNSPLHL. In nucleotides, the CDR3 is TGTGCCAGCACCCTGGGACAGGGGAATTCACCCCTCCACCTT.

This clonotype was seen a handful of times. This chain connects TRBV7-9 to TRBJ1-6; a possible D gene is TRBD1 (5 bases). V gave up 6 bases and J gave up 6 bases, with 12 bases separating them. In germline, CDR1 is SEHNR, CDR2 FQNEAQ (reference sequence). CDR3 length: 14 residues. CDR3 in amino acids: CASSGQGINSPLHF. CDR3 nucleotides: TGTGCCAGCAGTGGTCAGGGTATTAATTCACCCCTCCACTTT.

The CDR3 sequence: CASSLATGQMNTEAFF. CDR3 DNA sequence: TGCGCCAGCAGCTTGGCTACGGGACAGATGAACACTGAAGCTTTCTTT. The V and J genes are TRBV5-1 and TRBJ1-1, with 7 bases identical to TRBD1. The CDR3 length is 16 residues. Germline V gives CDR1 SGHRS, CDR2 YFSETQ. After removal of 0 bases from V and 0 bases from J, the junction contained 5 bases not matched to a gene.

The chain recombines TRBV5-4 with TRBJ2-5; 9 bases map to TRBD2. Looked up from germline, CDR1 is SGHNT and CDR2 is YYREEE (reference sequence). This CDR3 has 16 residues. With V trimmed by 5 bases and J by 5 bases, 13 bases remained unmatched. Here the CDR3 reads CASRAGGSGSLETQYF. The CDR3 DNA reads TGTGCCAGCAGGGCGGGAGGTAGCGGGAGTTTGGAGACCCAGTACTTC.

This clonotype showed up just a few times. The CDR3 region is CASSLTGPPNEKLFF. CDR3 sequence (DNA): TGCGCCAGCAGCTTGACTGGGCCTCCTAATGAAAAACTGTTTTTT. The chain uses TRBV5-1 and TRBJ1-4; D ambiguous. The CDR3 totals 15 residues. With 1 base removed from V and 3 bases from J, the gap between germline ends came to 10 bases. Germline V gives CDR1 SGHRS, CDR2 YFSETQ.

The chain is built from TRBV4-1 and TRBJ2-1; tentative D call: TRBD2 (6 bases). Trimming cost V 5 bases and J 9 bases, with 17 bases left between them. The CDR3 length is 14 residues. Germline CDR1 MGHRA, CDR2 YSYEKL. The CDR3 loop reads CASSSPTSSAEQFF. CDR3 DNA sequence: TGCGCCAGCAGCTCCCCAACTAGCTCGGCTGAGCAGTTCTTC.

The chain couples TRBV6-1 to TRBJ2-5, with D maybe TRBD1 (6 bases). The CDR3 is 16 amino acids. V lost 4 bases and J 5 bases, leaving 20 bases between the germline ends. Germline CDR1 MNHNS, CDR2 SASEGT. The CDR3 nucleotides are TGTGCCAGCAGTGGGGGGATCGGGACAAACGCGGAGACCCAGTACTTC. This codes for CASSGGIGTNAETQYF.

The CDR3 sequence is CASRRQGNTEAFF. The CDR3 coding sequence is TGTGCCAGCAGGCGACAGGGGAACACTGAAGCTTTCTTT. The gene calls are TRBV3-1 and TRBJ1-1; 7 nucleotides agree with TRBD1. The V gene end was trimmed by 6 bases and the J gene end by 1 base; junction bases not matched to a gene: 2. CDR3 size: 13 residues. Germline CDR1 LGHDT, CDR2 YNNKEL (reference sequence).

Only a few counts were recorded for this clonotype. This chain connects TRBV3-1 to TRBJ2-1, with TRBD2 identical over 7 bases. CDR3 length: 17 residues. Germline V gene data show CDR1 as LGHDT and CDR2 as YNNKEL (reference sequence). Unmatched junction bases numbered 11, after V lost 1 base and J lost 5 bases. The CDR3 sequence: CASSQGVVGLRNNEQFF. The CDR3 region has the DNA TGTGCCAGCAGCCAAGGGGTTGTGGGACTAAGGAACAATGAGCAGTTCTTC.

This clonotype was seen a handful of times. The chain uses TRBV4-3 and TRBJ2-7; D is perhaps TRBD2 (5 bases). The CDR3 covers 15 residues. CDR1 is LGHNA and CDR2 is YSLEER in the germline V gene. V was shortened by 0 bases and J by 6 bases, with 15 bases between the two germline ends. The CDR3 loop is CASSQDSRLGGEQYF. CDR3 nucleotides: TGCGCCAGCAGCCAAGATTCAAGGCTAGGAGGCGAGCAGTACTTC.

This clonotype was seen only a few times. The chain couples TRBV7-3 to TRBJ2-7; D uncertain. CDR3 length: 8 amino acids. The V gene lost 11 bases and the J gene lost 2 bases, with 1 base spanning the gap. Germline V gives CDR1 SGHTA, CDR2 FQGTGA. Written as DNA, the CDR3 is TGTGCCGCCTACGAGCAGTACTTC. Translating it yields CAAYEQYF.

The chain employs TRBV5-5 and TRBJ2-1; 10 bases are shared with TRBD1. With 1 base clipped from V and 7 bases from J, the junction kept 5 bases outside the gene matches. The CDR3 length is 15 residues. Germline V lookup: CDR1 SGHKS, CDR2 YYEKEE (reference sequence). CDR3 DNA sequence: TGTGCCAGCAGCTTGTGGAGGACAGGGGGTAATGAGCAGTTCTTC. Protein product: CASSLWRTGGNEQFF.

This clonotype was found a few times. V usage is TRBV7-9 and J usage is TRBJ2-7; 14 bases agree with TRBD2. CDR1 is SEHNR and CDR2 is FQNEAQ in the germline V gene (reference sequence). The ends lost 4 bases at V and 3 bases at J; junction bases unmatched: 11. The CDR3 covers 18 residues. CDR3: CASSSGLAGEPAGYEQYF. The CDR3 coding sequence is TGTGCCAGCAGCTCGGGACTAGCGGGAGAGCCCGCCGGCTACGAGCAGTACTTC.

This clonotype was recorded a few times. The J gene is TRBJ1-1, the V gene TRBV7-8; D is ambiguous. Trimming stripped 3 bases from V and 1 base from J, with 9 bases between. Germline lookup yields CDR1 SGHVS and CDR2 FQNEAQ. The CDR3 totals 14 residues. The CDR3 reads CASSFIQTNTEAFF. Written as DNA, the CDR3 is TGTGCCAGCAGCTTTATCCAGACGAACACTGAAGCTTTCTTT.

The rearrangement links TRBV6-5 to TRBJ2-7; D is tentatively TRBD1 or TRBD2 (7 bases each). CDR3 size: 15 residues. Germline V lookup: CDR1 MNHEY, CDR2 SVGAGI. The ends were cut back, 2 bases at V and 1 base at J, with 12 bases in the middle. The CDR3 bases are TGTGCCAGCAGTTACAGGCAGGGGGGGTCCTACGAGCAGTACTTC. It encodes CASSYRQGGSYEQYF.

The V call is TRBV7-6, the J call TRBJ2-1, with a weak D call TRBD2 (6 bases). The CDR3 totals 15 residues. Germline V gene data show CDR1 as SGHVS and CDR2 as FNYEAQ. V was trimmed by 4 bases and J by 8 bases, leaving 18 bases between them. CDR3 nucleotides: TGTGCCAGCAGCTCAGGACATTCCGGAGGGGATGAGCAGTTCTTC. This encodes CASSSGHSGGDEQFF.

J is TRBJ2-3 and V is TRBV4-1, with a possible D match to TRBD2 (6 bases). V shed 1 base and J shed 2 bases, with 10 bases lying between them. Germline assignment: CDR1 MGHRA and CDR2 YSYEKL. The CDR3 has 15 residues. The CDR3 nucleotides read TGCGCCAGCAGCCAAGGGGCGGGAAACACAGATACGCAGTATTTT. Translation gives CASSQGAGNTDTQYF.

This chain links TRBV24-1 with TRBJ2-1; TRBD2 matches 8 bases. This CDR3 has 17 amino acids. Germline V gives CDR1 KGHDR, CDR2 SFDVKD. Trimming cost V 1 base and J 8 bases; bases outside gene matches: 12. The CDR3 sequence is CATSDFQGSGVGYEQFF. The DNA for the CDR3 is TGTGCCACCAGTGATTTCCAGGGTAGCGGGGTCGGGTATGAGCAGTTCTTC.

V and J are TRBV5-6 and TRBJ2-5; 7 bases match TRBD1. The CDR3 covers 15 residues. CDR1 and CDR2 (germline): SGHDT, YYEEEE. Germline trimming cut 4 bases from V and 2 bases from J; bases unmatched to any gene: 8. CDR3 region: CASSPQTGIQETQYF. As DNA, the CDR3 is TGTGCCAGCAGCCCCCAGACAGGGATTCAAGAGACCCAGTACTTC.

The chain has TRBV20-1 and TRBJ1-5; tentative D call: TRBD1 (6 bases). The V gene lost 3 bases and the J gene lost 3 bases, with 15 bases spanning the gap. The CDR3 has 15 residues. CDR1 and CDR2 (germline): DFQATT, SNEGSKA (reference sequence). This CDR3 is CSASAGALVNQPQHF. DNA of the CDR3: TGCAGTGCTAGTGCGGGGGCTCTCGTCAATCAGCCCCAGCATTTT.

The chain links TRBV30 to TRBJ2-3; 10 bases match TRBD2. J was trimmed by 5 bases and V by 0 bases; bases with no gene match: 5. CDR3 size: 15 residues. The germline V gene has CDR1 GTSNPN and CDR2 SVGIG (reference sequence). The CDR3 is CAWSVPSGSRDTQYF. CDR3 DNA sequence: TGTGCCTGGAGTGTACCTAGCGGGAGTAGAGATACGCAGTATTTT.

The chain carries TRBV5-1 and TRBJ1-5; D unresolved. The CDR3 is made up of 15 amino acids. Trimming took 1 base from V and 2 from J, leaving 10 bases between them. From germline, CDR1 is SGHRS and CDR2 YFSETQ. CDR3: CASSLLGQGNQPQHF. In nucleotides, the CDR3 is TGCGCCAGCAGCTTGTTGGGCCAGGGCAATCAGCCCCAGCATTTT. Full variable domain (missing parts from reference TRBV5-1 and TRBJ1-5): KAGVTQTPRYLIKTRGQQVTLSCSPISGHRSVSWYQQTPGQGLQFLFEYFSETQRNKGNFPGRFSGRQFSNSRSEMNVSTLELGDSALYLCASSLLGQGNQPQHFGDGTRLSIL.

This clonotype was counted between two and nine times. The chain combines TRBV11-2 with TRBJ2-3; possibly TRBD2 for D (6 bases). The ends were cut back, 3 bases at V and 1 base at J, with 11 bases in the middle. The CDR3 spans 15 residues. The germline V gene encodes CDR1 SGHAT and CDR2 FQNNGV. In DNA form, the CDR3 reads TGTGCCAGCAGCTTCCTCGGGAGAGGCACAGATACGCAGTATTTT. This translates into CASSFLGRGTDTQYF.

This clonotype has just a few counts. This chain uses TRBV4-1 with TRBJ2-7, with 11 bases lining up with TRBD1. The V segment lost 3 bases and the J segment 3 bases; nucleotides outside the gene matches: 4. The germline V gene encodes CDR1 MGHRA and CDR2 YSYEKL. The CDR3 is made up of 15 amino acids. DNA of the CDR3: TGCGCCAGCAGCCATTCCGGGACAGGGGGCTACGAGCAGTACTTC. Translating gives CASSHSGTGGYEQYF.

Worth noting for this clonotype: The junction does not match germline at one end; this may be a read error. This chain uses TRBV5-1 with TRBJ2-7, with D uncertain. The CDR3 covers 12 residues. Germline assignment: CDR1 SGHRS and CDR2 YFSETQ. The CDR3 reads CASTLESYEQYF. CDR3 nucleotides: TGCGCCAGCACCTTGGAGAGCTACGAGCAGTACTTC.

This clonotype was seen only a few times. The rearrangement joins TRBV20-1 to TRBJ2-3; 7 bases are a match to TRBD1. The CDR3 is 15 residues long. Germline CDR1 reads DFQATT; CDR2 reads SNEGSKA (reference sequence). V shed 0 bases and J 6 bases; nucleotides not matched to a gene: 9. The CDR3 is CSARDGGQDLDTQYF. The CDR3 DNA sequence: TGCAGTGCTAGAGATGGAGGACAGGACCTCGATACGCAGTATTTT.

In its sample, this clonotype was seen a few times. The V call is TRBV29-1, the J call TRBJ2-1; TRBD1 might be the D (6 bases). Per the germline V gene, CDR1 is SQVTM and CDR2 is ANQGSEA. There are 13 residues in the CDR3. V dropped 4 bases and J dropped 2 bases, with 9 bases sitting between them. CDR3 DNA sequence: TGCAGCGTTGTACGGGACACCTACAATGAGCAGTTCTTC. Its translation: CSVVRDTYNEQFF.

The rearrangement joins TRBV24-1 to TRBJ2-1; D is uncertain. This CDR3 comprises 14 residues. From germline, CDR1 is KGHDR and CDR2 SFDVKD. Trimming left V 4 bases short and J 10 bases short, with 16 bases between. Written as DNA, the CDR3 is TGTGCCACCAGTGAGAGGACCAAGCCTAAGGAGCAGTTCTTC. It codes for CATSERTKPKEQFF.